This TCR beta chain is from a study of cytomegalovirus exposure and HLA in healthy donors. A remark on this clone: The target antigen is unknown.

Germline loops: CDR1 PRHDT, CDR2 FYEKMQ (reference sequence). The CDR3 is 14 amino acids. The germline V and J ends were trimmed by 3 bases and 5 bases, with 14 bases remaining between them. Healthy individuals who donated bone marrow served as the donors. Vbeta (60) and Jbeta (13) primers were used in the PCR. Under the authors' procedure: The authors later counted tens of millions of unique TCR beta chains, approximately 10 million of them shared. This table comes from immunoSEQ multiplex PCR, and its TCRdb copy is limited to in-frame clones, with some not included. V and J calls and clone size are given by that table; D and trimming were obtained from the DNA. The repertoire holds 210,000 or so clones, roughly 88% seen once, with over 0.65% in the top ten. Study-wide results and limits: Prediction of most subjects' HLA-A and HLA-B alleles by TCR beta sequences was reportedly accurate. In a later analysis, most CMV-associated TCR beta chains appeared HLA-restricted.

The sequenced material came from PBMCs. This chain connects TRBV13 to TRBJ2-7; D is perhaps TRBD1 (5 bases). This receptor was taken from a boy between 2 and 10 years old in good health and CMV-seronegative. The CDR3 region has the DNA TGTGCCAGCAGCTTCTACAGGCTTCGGGACGAGCAGTACTTC. It specifies CASSFYRLRDEQYF.